A few counts support the clone carrying this T cell receptor (beta chain). Sequencing used immunoSEQ multiplex PCR; TCRdb keeps in-frame clones, though not all of them. The profile shows about 73,000 clones, about four fifths of them singletons. This entry comes from a study of blood T cell repertoires in COVID-19. Trimming shortened V by 4 bases and J by 4 bases, and 7 bases separated the two germline ends. This CDR3 is 12 amino acids long. CDR1 MDHEN and CDR2 SYDVKM come from the germline V gene. The sequenced sample consisted of peripheral blood. The chain has TRBV28 and TRBJ1-2, with D uncertain. The receptor was derived from a woman aged 60 to 75 with acute or convalescent COVID-19. The CDR3 region has the DNA TGTGCCAGCAGTTCGCCCGGCTATGGCTACACCTTC. Its translation: CASSSPGYGYTF.